The rows below give T cell receptor beta chains drawn from one sample of a study of T cell repertoires in cytomegalovirus infection. What these receptors recognize is not known. MiXCR, run by TCRdb on the reads, gives a single entry per CDR3 protein. The data hold roughly 500,000 distinct CDR3 sequences, with more than 30% observed a single time. The sequencing here drew on cultured PBMCs, taken from culture after CMV antigen stimulation. The receptors come from a human donor in good health (CMV status not recorded). Some clones in this sample may be carry-over from other donors' samples. Each CDR3 is given without its conserved first and last residue.

j_call v_call cdr3_aa
TRBJ2-1 TRBV5-4 ASSLGAGGRGSYNEQF
TRBJ2-1 TRBV6-6 ASTPDSFYNEQF
TRBJ2-2 TRBV19 ASSIRPLTGELF
TRBJ2-1 TRBV5-4 ASSEPPGLAGNNEQF
TRBJ2-3 TRBV3-1 ASSQGQGGVTQY
TRBJ2-1 TRBV20-1 SARDPGQGYNEQF
TRBJ1-1 TRBV5-4 ASSLAPLVRDTEAF
TRBJ2-6 TRBV6-2/TRBV6-3 ASSYGVAGANVLT
TRBJ1-6 TRBV20-1 SARGQGADNSPLH
TRBJ2-7 TRBV20-1 SARDPRAPGYEQY
TRBJ1-5 TRBV19 ASTTTQGAGQPQH
TRBJ2-4 TRBV7-4 ASSSEQSHNGIQY
TRBJ2-3 TRBV7-9 ASSSPREDPSTDTQY
TRBJ1-5 TRBV4-2 ASSQDLSRAGRVENQPQH
TRBJ1-1 TRBV7-4 ASSLSARWGTPNTEAF
TRBJ1-2 TRBV6-1 ASSEFYGYT
TRBJ2-7 TRBV27 ASSWGRLGGQY
TRBJ2-1 TRBV6-6 ASSELAGGYNEQF
TRBJ1-4 TRBV11-2 ASSRPGAGGRNEKLF
TRBJ1-5 TRBV7-2 ASSPQTLSNQPQH
TRBJ2-1 TRBV7-6 ASSWRRGVNEQF
TRBJ2-5 TRBV7-8 ASSLVRGRGGKETQY
TRBJ2-5 TRBV6-2/TRBV6-3 ASSDRLAVASRETQY
TRBJ1-5 TRBV6-6 ASSSPAGLGGPQH
TRBJ1-2 TRBV19 ASSTDPPRYT
TRBJ1-6 TRBV2 ASSENWNSPLH
TRBJ2-5 TRBV7-2 ASSLVSTQQETQY
TRBJ2-5 TRBV7-8 ASSLALRETQY
TRBJ1-6 TRBV10-3 AISERGVGSPLH
TRBJ1-2 TRBV28 ASSTRWTGEDNYGYT
TRBJ2-1 TRBV7-2 ASSQYRLFDEQF
TRBJ2-3 TRBV4-1 ASSRDWDTDTQY
TRBJ1-5 TRBV6-5 ASGDRRGWDQPQH
TRBJ2-2 TRBV7-3 ASSPRGLTSTGELF
TRBJ2-3 TRBV5-1 ASSLRGPETYITDTQY
TRBJ2-3 TRBV5-1 ASSSAGMGTDTQY
TRBJ1-1 TRBV19 ASTRQGALNTEAF
TRBJ2-7 TRBV4-1 ASSQAFGDDYEQY
TRBJ2-5 TRBV7-9 ASSYGGRTGGRRETQY
TRBJ2-1 TRBV3-1 ASSQDPRTSGNNEQF
TRBJ2-1 TRBV5-1 ASSPAGQGPNNEQF
TRBJ2-2 TRBV29-1 SVTNTGELF
TRBJ2-7 TRBV28 ANMTTGTGGYEQY
TRBJ2-2 TRBV6-1 ASRATSANTGELF
TRBJ1-4 TRBV3-1 ASSQDGEDEKLF